Below, one TCR beta chain is given with its context. This entry is derived from a study of T cells in localized non-small cell lung cancer. The CDR3 runs to 17 residues. CDR1 is SQVTM, CDR2 ANQGSEA, per germline. V lost 3 bases, J lost 0 bases, and 10 bases stayed unmatched. Libraries were prepared by immunoSEQ multiplex PCR; TCRdb keeps only in-frame clonotypes and omits some of them. The sample lists a few thousand clones, around 23% seen once, with about 7.2% in the top ten. The receptor was derived from a man aged 35-75 years with stage III lung adenocarcinoma. The V and J genes are TRBV29-1 and TRBJ2-3; 9 positions agree with TRBD1. This specimen consisted of lung tumor tissue, obtained before any cancer treatment. The CDR3 bases are TGCAGCGTTGAGCCCTTTCCGGGACAGGGAAGCACAGATACGCAGTATTTT. It yields the protein CSVEPFPGQGSTDTQYF.